This T cell receptor (beta chain) was captured in a study of Graves' ophthalmopathy and Graves' hyperthyroidism. RNA transcripts were the template, and TCR beta CDR3 regions were amplified from them. RT-PCR with HTBI primers came first, then second-round multiplex PCR. TCRdb re-called the multiplex PCR reads through MiXCR, storing one row per CDR3 protein. In the table there are a few hundred thousand distinct CDR3 sequences, just under 40% of which are singletons. This CDR3 has 14 residues. The germline gives CDR1 SEHNR, CDR2 FQNEAQ (reference sequence). The rearrangement joins TRBV7-9 to TRBJ2-7; D is possibly TRBD1 (6 bases). The assigned J gene may be wrong: the sequence end matches TRBJ2-1 better. The sequencing input was peripheral blood or thyroid tissue (not recorded which). This clonotype originated in an adult man with Graves' hyperthyroidism. CDR3 protein: CASSPTYRDNEQFF. The CDR3 DNA sequence: TGTGCCAGCAGTCCGACCTACAGGGACAATGAGCAGTTCTTC.